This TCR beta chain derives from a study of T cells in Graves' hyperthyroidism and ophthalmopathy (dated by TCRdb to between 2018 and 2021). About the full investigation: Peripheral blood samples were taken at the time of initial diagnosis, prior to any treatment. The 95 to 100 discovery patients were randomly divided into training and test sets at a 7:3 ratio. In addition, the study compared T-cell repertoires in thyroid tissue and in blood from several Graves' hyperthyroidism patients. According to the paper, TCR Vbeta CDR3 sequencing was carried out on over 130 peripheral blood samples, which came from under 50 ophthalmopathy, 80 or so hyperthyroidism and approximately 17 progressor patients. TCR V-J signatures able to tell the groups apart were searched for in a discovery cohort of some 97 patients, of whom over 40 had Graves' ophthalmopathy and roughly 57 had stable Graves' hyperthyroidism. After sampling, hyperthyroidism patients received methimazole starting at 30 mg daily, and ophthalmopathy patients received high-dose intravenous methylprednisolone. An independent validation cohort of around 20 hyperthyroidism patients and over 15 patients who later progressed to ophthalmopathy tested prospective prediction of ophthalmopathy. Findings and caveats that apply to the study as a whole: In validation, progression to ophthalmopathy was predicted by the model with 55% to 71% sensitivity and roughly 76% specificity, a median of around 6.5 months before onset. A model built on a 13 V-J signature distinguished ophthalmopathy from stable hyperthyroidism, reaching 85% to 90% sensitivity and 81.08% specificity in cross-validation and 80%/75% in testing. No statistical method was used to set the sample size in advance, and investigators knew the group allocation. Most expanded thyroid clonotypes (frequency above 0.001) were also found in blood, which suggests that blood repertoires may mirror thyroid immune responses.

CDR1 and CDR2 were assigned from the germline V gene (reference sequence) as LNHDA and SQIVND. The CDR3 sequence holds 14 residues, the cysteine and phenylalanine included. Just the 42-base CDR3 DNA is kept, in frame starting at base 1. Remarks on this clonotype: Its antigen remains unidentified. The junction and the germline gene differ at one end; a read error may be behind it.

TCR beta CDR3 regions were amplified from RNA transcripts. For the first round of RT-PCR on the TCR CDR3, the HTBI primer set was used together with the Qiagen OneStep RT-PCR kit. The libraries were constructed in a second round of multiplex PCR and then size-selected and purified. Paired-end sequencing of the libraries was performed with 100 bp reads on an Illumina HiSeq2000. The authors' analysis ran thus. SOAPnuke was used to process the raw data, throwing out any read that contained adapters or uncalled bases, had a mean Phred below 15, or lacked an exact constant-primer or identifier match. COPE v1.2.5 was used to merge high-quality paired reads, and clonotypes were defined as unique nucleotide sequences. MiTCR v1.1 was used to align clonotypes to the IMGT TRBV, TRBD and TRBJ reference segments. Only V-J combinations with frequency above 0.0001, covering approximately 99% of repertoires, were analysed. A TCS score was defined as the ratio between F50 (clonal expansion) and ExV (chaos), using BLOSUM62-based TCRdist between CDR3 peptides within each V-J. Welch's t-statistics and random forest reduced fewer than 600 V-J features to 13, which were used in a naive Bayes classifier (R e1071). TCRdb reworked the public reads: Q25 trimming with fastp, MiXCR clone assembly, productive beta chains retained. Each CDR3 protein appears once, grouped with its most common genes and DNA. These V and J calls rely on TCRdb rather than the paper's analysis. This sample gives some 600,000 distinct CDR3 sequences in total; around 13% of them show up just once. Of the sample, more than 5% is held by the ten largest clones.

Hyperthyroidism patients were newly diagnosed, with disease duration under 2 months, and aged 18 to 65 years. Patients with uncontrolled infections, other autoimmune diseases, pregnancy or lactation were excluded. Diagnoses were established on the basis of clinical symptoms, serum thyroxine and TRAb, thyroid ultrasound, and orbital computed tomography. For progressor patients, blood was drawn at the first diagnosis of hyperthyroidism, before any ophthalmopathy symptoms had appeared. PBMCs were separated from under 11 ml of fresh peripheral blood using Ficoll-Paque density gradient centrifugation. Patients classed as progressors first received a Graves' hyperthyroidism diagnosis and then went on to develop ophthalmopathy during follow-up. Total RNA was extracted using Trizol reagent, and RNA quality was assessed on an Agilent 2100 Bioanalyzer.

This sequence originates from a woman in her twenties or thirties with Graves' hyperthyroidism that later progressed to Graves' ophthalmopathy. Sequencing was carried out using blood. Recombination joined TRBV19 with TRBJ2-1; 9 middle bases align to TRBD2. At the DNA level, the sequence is TGTGCCAGGGGGTCTAGCGGGACGAACAATGTGCAGTTCTTC. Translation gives CARGSSGTNNVQFF.